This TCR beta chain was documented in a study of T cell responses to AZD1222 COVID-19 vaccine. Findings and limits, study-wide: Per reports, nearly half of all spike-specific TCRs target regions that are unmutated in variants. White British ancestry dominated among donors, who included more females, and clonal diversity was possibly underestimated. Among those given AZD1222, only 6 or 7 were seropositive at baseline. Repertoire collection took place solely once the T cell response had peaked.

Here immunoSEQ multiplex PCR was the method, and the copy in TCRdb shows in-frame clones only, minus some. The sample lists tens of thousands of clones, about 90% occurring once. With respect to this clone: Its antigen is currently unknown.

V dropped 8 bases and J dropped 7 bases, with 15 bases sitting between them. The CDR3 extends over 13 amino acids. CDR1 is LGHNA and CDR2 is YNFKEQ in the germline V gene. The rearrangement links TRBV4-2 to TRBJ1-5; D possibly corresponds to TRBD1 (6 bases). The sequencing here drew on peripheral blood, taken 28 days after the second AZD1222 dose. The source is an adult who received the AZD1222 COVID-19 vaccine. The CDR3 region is CASSGGGWQPQHF. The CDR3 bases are TGTGCCAGCTCTGGAGGGGGATGGCAGCCCCAGCATTTT.